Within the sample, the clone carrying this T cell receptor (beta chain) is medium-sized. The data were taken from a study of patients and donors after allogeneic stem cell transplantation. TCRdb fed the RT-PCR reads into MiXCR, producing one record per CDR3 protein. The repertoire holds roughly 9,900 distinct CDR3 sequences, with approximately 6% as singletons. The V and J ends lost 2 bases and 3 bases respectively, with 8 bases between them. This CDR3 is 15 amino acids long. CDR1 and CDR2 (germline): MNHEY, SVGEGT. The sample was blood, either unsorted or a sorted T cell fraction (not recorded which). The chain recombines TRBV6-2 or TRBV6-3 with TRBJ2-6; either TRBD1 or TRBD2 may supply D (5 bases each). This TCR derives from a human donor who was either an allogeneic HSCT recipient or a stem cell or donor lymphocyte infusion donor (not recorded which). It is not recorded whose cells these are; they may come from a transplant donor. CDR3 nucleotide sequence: TGTGCCAGCAGTTACGTGGGGGATGGGGCCAACGTCCTGACTTTC. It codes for CASSYVGDGANVLTF.